One sample yielded the 11 T cell receptor beta chains listed below, sequenced in a study of shared clonotypes between healthy human individuals. Some clones are missing from TCRdb's copy, which holds only in-frame ones; the method was immunoSEQ multiplex PCR. The sample comprises approximately 2.3 million clones, more than 85% of which are singletons, and under 0.45% rests with the top ten. What was sequenced was naive CD4+ T cells from PBMCs. Described subset: CD45RA+ positively selected. Receptors were obtained from a man in his late teens or twenties in good health. Some clones in this sample may be carry-over from other donors' samples.

The V gene is TRBV10-1, the J gene TRBJ2-5; weak D call: TRBD2 (5 bases). Trimming removed 2 bases at V and 3 bases at J, with 10 bases between. Germline-derived CDR1 and CDR2 are WNHNN and SYGVQD (reference sequence). This CDR3 is built from 14 residues. The CDR3 DNA reads as TGCGCCAGCAGTGAGAAGCGGCAAAAAGAGACCCAGTACTTC. This encodes CASSEKRQKETQYF.

Comment on this clone: The sample carries other DNA sequences with the same CDR3. The V and J genes are TRBV29-1 and TRBJ2-3, with 7 bases fitting TRBD2. Germline loops: CDR1 SQVTM, CDR2 ANQGSEA. The V gene end was trimmed by 2 bases and the J gene end by 1 base; junction bases not matched to a gene: 0. This CDR3 has 13 amino acids. This CDR3 is CSVETSGTDTQYF. Written as DNA, the CDR3 is TGCAGCGTTGAAACTAGCGGCACAGATACGCAGTATTTT.

The V gene is TRBV18, the J gene TRBJ2-2; 8 bases are shared with TRBD2. CDR1 is KGHSH and CDR2 is LQKENI in the germline V gene. J gave up 2 bases and V 3 bases, and 8 bases lay outside the gene matches. This CDR3 spans 17 amino acids. The CDR3 reads CASSPFRAGDNTGELFF. DNA of the CDR3: TGTGCCAGCTCACCTTTCCGAGCGGGAGATAACACCGGGGAGCTGTTTTTT.

This rearrangement joins TRBV11-2 to TRBJ2-7; D is unclear. V lost 5 bases, J lost 2 bases, and 10 bases lay in between. CDR1 is SGHAT, CDR2 FQNNGV, per germline. This CDR3 has 13 amino acids. CDR3 DNA sequence: TGTGCCAGCAGCCCCATCCCCCCCTACGAGCAGTACTTC. Residues: CASSPIPPYEQYF.

This clone was seen a single time. The chain joins TRBV23-1 to TRBJ2-2; D possibly corresponds to TRBD1 (5 bases). TRBV23-1 is given ORF status, its function remaining uncertain. V lost 8 bases and J lost 3, with 16 bases in between. The CDR3 is 15 amino acids. As DNA, the CDR3 is TGCGCCAGCGCAAAAGGGGCGGTCCACACCGGGGAGCTGTTTTTT. Residues: CASAKGAVHTGELFF.

V gene TRBV18 combines with J gene TRBJ1-5, with 7 positions matching TRBD1. Germline loops: CDR1 KGHSH, CDR2 LQKENI. The CDR3 loop spans 15 amino acids. V trimming: 4 bases; J trimming: 6 bases; junction bases outside the gene matches: 9. This CDR3 reads CASSLQQGSGQPQHF. CDR3 nucleotide sequence: TGTGCCAGCTCACTCCAACAGGGGTCGGGTCAGCCCCAGCATTTT.

V usage is TRBV28 and J usage is TRBJ1-2; tentatively, D is TRBD1 (5 bases). The CDR3 runs 14 residues. With 4 bases removed from V and 10 bases from J, the gap between germline ends came to 19 bases. Germline CDR1 and CDR2: MDHEN and SYDVKM. The CDR3 DNA sequence: TGTGCCAGCAGTTGGCCGAGGGGCTCCCAATCCTACACCTTC. Translating gives CASSWPRGSQSYTF.

This chain joins TRBV2 and TRBJ2-6; TRBD2 might be the D (6 bases). Trimming shortened V by 11 bases and J by 4 bases, and 15 bases separated the two germline ends. The CDR3 is 14 residues long. Looked up from germline, CDR1 is SNHLY and CDR2 is FYNNEI. The chain's CDR3 is CALRRAPGANVLTF. For the CDR3, the DNA is TGTGCCCTCCGGAGGGCGCCCGGGGCCAACGTCCTGACTTTC.

This clone was found a few times. This sample includes further DNA sequences coding for the same CDR3. The rearrangement links TRBV28 to TRBJ1-1; perhaps TRBD1 as D (5 bases). Trimming cost V 10 bases and J 5 bases, with 8 bases left between them. The germline gives CDR1 MDHEN, CDR2 SYDVKM. The CDR3 length is 10 residues. DNA of the CDR3: TGTGCCACCGGGGGAACTGAAGCTTTCTTT. Amino acids: CATGGTEAFF.

This clone was recorded once. The chain joins TRBV11-3 to TRBJ2-5; a weak D match, TRBD2 (6 bases). Germline CDR1 is SGHNT and CDR2 is YENEEA. Deletions cut 6 bases from V and 1 base from J, with 18 bases between. The CDR3 length is 16 residues. CDR3 protein: CASSSGVGGTQETQYF. CDR3 DNA: TGTGCCAGCAGTTCCGGAGTGGGGGGTACCCAAGAGACCCAGTACTTC.

Regarding this clone: The sample holds other DNA sequences that translate to the same CDR3. The genes are TRBV7-8 and TRBJ2-5; TRBD1 might be the D (5 bases). CDR3 length: 13 amino acids. The germline CDR1 and CDR2 sequences are SGHVS and FQNEAQ. V was cut by 1 base and J by 2 bases, with 5 bases left in between. The CDR3 DNA follows: TGTGCCAGCAGCTTAGGACAGCAAGAGACCCAGTACTTC. This sequence encodes CASSLGQQETQYF.